Listed below are T cell receptor beta chains from one sample, sequenced in a study of blood T cell repertoires in COVID-19. Generated by immunoSEQ multiplex PCR, the TCRdb table keeps only in-frame clones and is missing some. This sample has hundreds of thousands of clones, with roughly 91% found just once. Sequenced sample: PBMCs or T cells enriched from blood (not recorded which). The receptors were gathered from a woman between 45 and 65 years old who had been exposed to COVID-19. Both conserved end residues are part of each CDR3. Fields, in order: J gene, clone size, D gene, V gene, CDR3 protein, CDR3 DNA. The D gene is left open where the match is weak. Clone size is not always given. Where it is, it says once, few, many or a class for expanded clones.

J gene: TRBJ2-7; clone size: once; D gene: .; V gene: TRBV7-2; CDR3 protein: CASSPKPGAGSYEQYF; CDR3 DNA: TGTGCCAGCAGCCCCAAACCAGGTGCGGGGTCCTACGAGCAGTACTTC
J gene: TRBJ1-6; clone size: few; D gene: .; V gene: TRBV27; CDR3 protein: CASSLWSTVVNSPLHF; CDR3 DNA: TGTGCCAGCAGTTTATGGTCCACAGTTGTTAATTCACCCCTCCACTTT
J gene: TRBJ1-2; clone size: once; D gene: .; V gene: TRBV28; CDR3 protein: CASSLGQGLYGYTF; CDR3 DNA: TGTGCCAGCAGTCTGGGGCAGGGCCTTTATGGCTACACCTTC
J gene: TRBJ2-5; clone size: .; D gene: TRBD1; V gene: TRBV18; CDR3 protein: CASSVQGVQETQYF; CDR3 DNA: TGTGCCAGCTCAGTACAGGGGGTCCAAGAGACCCAGTACTTC
J gene: TRBJ2-7; clone size: .; D gene: TRBD2; V gene: TRBV7-2; CDR3 protein: CASSLSASGGAKLYF; CDR3 DNA: TGTGCCAGCAGTCTCTCAGCCAGCGGGGGGGCTAAGTTGTACTTC
J gene: TRBJ1-3; clone size: .; D gene: .; V gene: TRBV7-8; CDR3 protein: CASSGRERDRNTIYF; CDR3 DNA: TGTGCCAGCAGCGGGCGAGAGAGGGACAGAAACACCATATATTTT
J gene: TRBJ1-3; clone size: .; D gene: .; V gene: TRBV2; CDR3 protein: CASSAGVLSGNTIYF; CDR3 DNA: TGTGCCAGCAGTGCAGGGGTCCTCTCTGGAAACACCATATATTTT
J gene: TRBJ2-1; clone size: .; D gene: .; V gene: TRBV19; CDR3 protein: CASSIRAGTGEQFF; CDR3 DNA: TGTGCCAGTAGTATTAGGGCTGGAACGGGGGAGCAGTTCTTC
J gene: TRBJ2-1; clone size: .; D gene: .; V gene: TRBV10-3; CDR3 protein: CAFFRYNEQFF; CDR3 DNA: TGTGCCTTCTTCCGGTACAATGAGCAGTTCTTC
J gene: TRBJ1-5; clone size: .; D gene: .; V gene: TRBV4-1; CDR3 protein: CASSQEGAAEPQHF; CDR3 DNA: TGCGCCAGCAGCCAAGAGGGGGCAGCTGAGCCCCAGCATTTT
J gene: TRBJ1-6; clone size: .; D gene: TRBD1; V gene: TRBV19; CDR3 protein: CASSDDRGPSPLHF; CDR3 DNA: TGTGCCAGTAGTGACGACAGGGGGCCATCACCCCTCCACTTT
J gene: TRBJ2-5; clone size: .; D gene: TRBD2; V gene: TRBV2; CDR3 protein: CASRSSGGPQETQYF; CDR3 DNA: TGTGCCAGCAGATCGAGCGGGGGACCTCAAGAGACCCAGTACTTC
J gene: TRBJ2-1; clone size: once; D gene: TRBD1; V gene: TRBV9; CDR3 protein: CASSGRDRVYNEQFF; CDR3 DNA: TGTGCCAGCAGCGGACGGGACAGAGTTTACAATGAGCAGTTCTTC
J gene: TRBJ2-2; clone size: .; D gene: .; V gene: TRBV2; CDR3 protein: CASSPDYTGELFF; CDR3 DNA: TGTGCCAGCAGTCCAGACTACACCGGGGAGCTGTTTTTT
J gene: TRBJ2-2; clone size: .; D gene: .; V gene: TRBV4-1; CDR3 protein: CASSATGITGELFF; CDR3 DNA: TGCGCCAGCAGCGCGACAGGCATTACCGGGGAGCTGTTTTTT
J gene: TRBJ2-3; clone size: .; D gene: .; V gene: TRBV21-1; CDR3 protein: CASTPGQENSTSTDTQYF; CDR3 DNA: TGTGCCAGCACTCCGGGACAGGAGAATTCCACTAGCACAGATACGCAGTATTTT
J gene: TRBJ2-1; clone size: .; D gene: TRBD2; V gene: TRBV11-3; CDR3 protein: CASSLDPGSGGPKFF; CDR3 DNA: TGTGCCAGCAGCTTAGATCCTGGCAGCGGGGGCCCAAAGTTCTTC
J gene: TRBJ1-2; clone size: .; D gene: .; V gene: TRBV5-1; CDR3 protein: CASRETGGPYGYTF; CDR3 DNA: TGCGCCAGCAGGGAGACAGGCGGGCCCTATGGCTACACCTTC
J gene: TRBJ1-4; clone size: .; D gene: .; V gene: TRBV10-3; CDR3 protein: CAISQGGGEKLFF; CDR3 DNA: TGTGCCATTTCACAGGGTGGAGGAGAAAAACTGTTTTTT
J gene: TRBJ2-5; clone size: .; D gene: .; V gene: TRBV5-4; CDR3 protein: CASRRGRDGTQYF; CDR3 DNA: TGTGCCAGCAGGCGCGGAAGAGACGGGACCCAGTACTTC
J gene: TRBJ2-5; clone size: .; D gene: TRBD2; V gene: TRBV5-1; CDR3 protein: CASSWGLAETQETQYF; CDR3 DNA: TGCGCCAGCAGCTGGGGACTAGCGGAGACCCAAGAGACCCAGTACTTC
J gene: TRBJ1-2; clone size: .; D gene: .; V gene: TRBV27; CDR3 protein: CASSLRRGDGYTF; CDR3 DNA: TGTGCCAGCAGTTTACGTCGGGGGGATGGCTACACCTTC
J gene: TRBJ1-1; clone size: few; D gene: .; V gene: TRBV9; CDR3 protein: CASSVGVQTEAFF; CDR3 DNA: TGTGCCAGCAGCGTAGGAGTGCAAACTGAAGCTTTCTTT
J gene: TRBJ2-3; clone size: .; D gene: .; V gene: TRBV7-8; CDR3 protein: CASSRLGGGGTDTQYF; CDR3 DNA: TGTGCCAGCAGCCGACTAGGGGGAGGGGGCACAGATACGCAGTATTTT
J gene: TRBJ1-6; clone size: once; D gene: TRBD1; V gene: TRBV5-1; CDR3 protein: CASSSGTGDNSPLHF; CDR3 DNA: TGCGCCAGCAGCTCCGGGACAGGGGATAATTCACCCCTCCACTTT
J gene: TRBJ2-5; clone size: .; D gene: .; V gene: TRBV2; CDR3 protein: CASRTAGGETQYF; CDR3 DNA: TGTGCCAGCAGAACTGCGGGCGGAGAGACCCAGTACTTC
J gene: TRBJ2-3; clone size: .; D gene: TRBD2; V gene: TRBV7-2; CDR3 protein: CASSLALAGGTDTQYF; CDR3 DNA: TGTGCCAGCAGCTTGGCACTAGCGGGGGGCACAGATACGCAGTATTTT
J gene: TRBJ2-4; clone size: .; D gene: .; V gene: TRBV6-4; CDR3 protein: CASTVVAKNIQYF; CDR3 DNA: TGTGCCAGCACGGTCGTAGCCAAAAACATTCAGTACTTC
J gene: TRBJ2-1; clone size: .; D gene: TRBD2; V gene: TRBV10-3; CDR3 protein: CAISEDRLAVPSYNEQFF; CDR3 DNA: TGTGCCATCAGTGAGGATCGACTAGCGGTCCCCTCCTACAATGAGCAGTTCTTC
J gene: TRBJ1-5; clone size: .; D gene: .; V gene: TRBV7-2; CDR3 protein: CASSVSGTNGQPQHF; CDR3 DNA: TGTGCCAGCAGCGTCTCCGGGACAAACGGTCAGCCCCAGCATTTT
J gene: TRBJ2-1; clone size: .; D gene: .; V gene: TRBV6-5; CDR3 protein: CASSYLGQGTYNEQFF; CDR3 DNA: TGTGCCAGCAGTTACCTCGGGCAGGGAACCTACAATGAGCAGTTCTTC
J gene: TRBJ1-1; clone size: .; D gene: TRBD1; V gene: TRBV19; CDR3 protein: CASSMWGQTNTEAFF; CDR3 DNA: TGTGCCAGTAGTATGTGGGGACAGACGAACACTGAAGCTTTCTTT
J gene: TRBJ2-5; clone size: .; D gene: .; V gene: TRBV3-1/TRBV3-2; CDR3 protein: CASSPDVATETQYF; CDR3 DNA: TGTGCCAGCAGCCCTGATGTAGCAACAGAGACCCAGTACTTC
J gene: TRBJ1-5; clone size: .; D gene: .; V gene: TRBV27; CDR3 protein: CASSGDSNQPQHF; CDR3 DNA: TGTGCCAGCAGCGGGGACTCCAATCAGCCCCAGCATTTT
J gene: TRBJ2-5; clone size: .; D gene: TRBD2; V gene: TRBV7-8; CDR3 protein: CASSYSSGANQETQYF; CDR3 DNA: TGTGCCAGCAGCTATTCTAGCGGGGCGAACCAAGAGACCCAGTACTTC
J gene: TRBJ2-7; clone size: .; D gene: TRBD2; V gene: TRBV2; CDR3 protein: CASSESFAGGAWTYEQYF; CDR3 DNA: TGTGCCAGCAGTGAGTCTTTTGCGGGGGGGGCTTGGACCTACGAGCAGTACTTC
J gene: TRBJ1-4; clone size: .; D gene: .; V gene: TRBV12-3/TRBV12-4; CDR3 protein: CASQGLLNEKLFF; CDR3 DNA: TGTGCCAGCCAGGGACTGCTAAATGAAAAACTGTTTTTT
J gene: TRBJ1-2; clone size: .; D gene: TRBD1; V gene: TRBV7-2; CDR3 protein: CASSRRTGSQNYGYTF; CDR3 DNA: TGTGCCAGCAGCAGAAGGACAGGGAGTCAGAACTATGGCTACACCTTC
J gene: TRBJ2-3; clone size: .; D gene: .; V gene: TRBV5-6; CDR3 protein: CASSLTTTSTDTQYF; CDR3 DNA: TGTGCCAGCAGCTTAACCACCACTAGCACAGATACGCAGTATTTT
J gene: TRBJ1-2; clone size: once; D gene: .; V gene: TRBV9; CDR3 protein: CASSVVGAEGYTF; CDR3 DNA: TGTGCCAGCAGCGTAGTAGGGGCAGAAGGCTACACCTTC
J gene: TRBJ2-7; clone size: few; D gene: .; V gene: TRBV18; CDR3 protein: CASSPLRDSRSYEQYF; CDR3 DNA: TGTGCCAGCTCACCCCTCCGGGACTCCCGCTCCTACGAGCAGTACTTC